This TCR beta chain comes out of a study of technical replicates of blood from four donors. Sequenced by immunoSEQ multiplex PCR; TCRdb stores in-frame clones only, minus some. Found here are roughly 68,000 clones, approximately 97% of them singletons; the top ten hold roughly 0.3%. In this sample, this clone turned up once. Germline-derived CDR1 and CDR2 are SEHNR and FQNEAQ (reference sequence). The CDR3 runs to 12 residues. The V end lost 2 bases, the J end lost 9 bases, and 11 bases lay between the germline ends. This sequence was found in a human donor in good health. Source material: T cells isolated from PBMCs. This chain uses TRBV7-9 with TRBJ2-7; D is undetermined. CDR3 in amino acids: CASSLLERGQYF. The CDR3 coding sequence is TGTGCCAGCAGCTTATTAGAACGCGGGCAGTACTTC.